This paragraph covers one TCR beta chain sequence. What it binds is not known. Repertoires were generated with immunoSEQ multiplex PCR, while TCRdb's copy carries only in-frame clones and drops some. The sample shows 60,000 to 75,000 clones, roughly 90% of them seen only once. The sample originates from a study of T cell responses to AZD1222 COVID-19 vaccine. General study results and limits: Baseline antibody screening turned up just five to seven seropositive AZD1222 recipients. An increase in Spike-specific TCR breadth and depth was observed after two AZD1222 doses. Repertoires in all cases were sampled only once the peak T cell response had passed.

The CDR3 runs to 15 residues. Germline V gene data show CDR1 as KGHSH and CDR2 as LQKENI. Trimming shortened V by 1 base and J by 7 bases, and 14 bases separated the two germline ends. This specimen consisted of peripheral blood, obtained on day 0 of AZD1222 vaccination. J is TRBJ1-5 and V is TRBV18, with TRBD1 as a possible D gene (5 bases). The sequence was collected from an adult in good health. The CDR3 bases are TGTGCCAGCTCACCACAGGATGGGGCTGGACAGCCCCAGCATTTT. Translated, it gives CASSPQDGAGQPQHF.